Sequencing of this T cell receptor beta chain was carried out in a study of tumor and adjacent non-tumor tissue in lung cancer. On this clonotype itself: One end of the junction does not line up with germline, which may come from a read error.

There are 14 residues in the CDR3. CDR1 is SGHAT, CDR2 FQDESV, per germline (reference sequence). The template was RNA from unsorted bulk tissue. TCRbeta libraries were built with three rounds of nested PCR, modified from ARM-PCR. Each CDR3 protein gets one entry after TCRdb re-called the multiplex PCR reads with MiXCR. The data contain 120,000 or so distinct CDR3 sequences, about 80% of them singletons. This chain links TRBV11-1 with TRBJ2-5, with D possibly matching TRBD2 (5 bases). Source material: lung tumor tissue. The origin of this receptor is a man between 65 and 85 years old with non-small cell lung cancer. The CDR3 DNA sequence: TGTGCCAGCGGCTTAATAGCGACATCGGAGACCCAGTACTTC. Translation: CASGLIATSETQYF.